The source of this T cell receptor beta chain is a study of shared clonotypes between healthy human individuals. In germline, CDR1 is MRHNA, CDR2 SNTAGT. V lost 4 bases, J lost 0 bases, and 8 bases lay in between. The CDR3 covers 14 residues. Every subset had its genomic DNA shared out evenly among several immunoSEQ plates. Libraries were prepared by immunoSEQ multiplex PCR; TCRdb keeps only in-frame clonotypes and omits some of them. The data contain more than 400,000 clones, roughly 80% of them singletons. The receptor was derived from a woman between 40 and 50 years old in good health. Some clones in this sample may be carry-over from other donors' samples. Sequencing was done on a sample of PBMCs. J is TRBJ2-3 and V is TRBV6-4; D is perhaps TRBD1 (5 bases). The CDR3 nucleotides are TGTGCCAGCAGTGTCGACAGTAGCACAGATACGCAGTATTTT. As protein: CASSVDSSTDTQYF.